What follows are 31 T cell receptor beta chains derived from one specimen sequenced in a study of cytomegalovirus exposure and HLA in healthy donors. PCR involved 60 Vbeta and 13 Jbeta primers. The protocol was immunoSEQ multiplex PCR, while the TCRdb copy is restricted to in-frame clones and leaves out a portion. The sample has roughly 100,000 clones. The sequenced sample consisted of PBMCs. These receptors all come from a man aged 40-49 years in good health and CMV-seronegative.

The chain is built from TRBV4-2 and TRBJ2-5; D perhaps matches TRBD1 (7 bases). Per germline, CDR1 LGHNA and CDR2 YNFKEQ. V lost 4 bases to trimming and J lost 7 bases, with 13 bases between them. CDR3 length: 13 amino acids. CDR3 protein: CASSLGQEGTQYF. As DNA, the CDR3 is TGTGCCAGCAGCCTAGGACAGGAGGGGACCCAGTACTTC.

The chain recombines TRBV11-3 with TRBJ2-2; the D gene is possibly TRBD1 (6 bases). Per the germline V gene, CDR1 is SGHNT and CDR2 is YENEEA. The V and J ends lost 5 bases and 6 bases respectively, with 13 bases between them. This CDR3 comprises 14 residues. The CDR3 reads CASSPAQGSGELFF. The CDR3 DNA reads TGTGCCAGCAGCCCAGCACAGGGTTCCGGGGAGCTGTTTTTT.

The chain couples TRBV27 to TRBJ1-1; possibly TRBD1 for D (5 bases). This CDR3 is 12 amino acids long. V was pared by 8 bases and J by 0 bases, with 7 bases between. The germline CDR1 and CDR2 sequences are MNHEY and SMNVEV (reference sequence). CDR3 residues: CASQGLNTEAFF. CDR3 DNA: TGTGCCAGCCAGGGTCTGAACACTGAAGCTTTCTTT.

CDR3 sequence (DNA): TGTGCCAGCTCACCTATCCGACAGGGGGACGAGCAGTACTTC. Its protein product is CASSPIRQGDEQYF. The chain carries TRBV18 and TRBJ2-7, with 9 bases lining up with TRBD1. The CDR3 is 14 residues long. Germline CDR1 is KGHSH and CDR2 is LQKENI. J lost 5 bases, V lost 3 bases, and 5 bases had no gene match.

The V and J genes are TRBV7-9 and TRBJ1-3, with D perhaps TRBD1 (5 bases). This CDR3 spans 17 amino acids. V was trimmed by 5 bases and J by 2 bases, leaving 19 bases between them. The germline CDR1 and CDR2 sequences are SEHNR and FQNEAQ (reference sequence). The CDR3 sequence: CASSARRAGKAGNTIYF. CDR3 in DNA: TGTGCCAGCAGCGCCCGCCGGGCAGGGAAAGCTGGAAACACCATATATTTT.

The chain has TRBV9 and TRBJ2-2; 9 nucleotides agree with TRBD1. Germline assignment: CDR1 SGDLS and CDR2 YYNGEE. The CDR3 runs to 16 residues. Trimming removed 3 bases from V and 6 bases from J; junction bases left unmatched: 9. CDR3 amino acids: CASSGGGQGRSGELFF. The CDR3 nucleotides read TGTGCCAGCAGCGGGGGGGGACAGGGAAGGTCCGGGGAGCTGTTTTTT.

CDR3 amino acids: CASSNRQGGRGYEQYF. CDR3 in DNA: TGTGCCAGCAGTAATAGACAGGGAGGTAGGGGCTACGAGCAGTACTTC. This sequence joins TRBV28 and TRBJ2-7; TRBD1 is a possible D gene (7 bases). Germline CDR1 reads MDHEN; CDR2 reads SYDVKM. Trimming left V 5 bases short and J 3 bases short, with 20 bases between. CDR3 length: 16 amino acids.

The gene calls are TRBV7-9 and TRBJ1-4; 7 bases are a match to TRBD1. Germline V gene sequence: CDR1 SEHNR, CDR2 FQNEAQ (reference sequence). Losses at the gene ends were 4 bases for V and 5 bases for J; bases not matched to a gene: 10. The CDR3 covers 16 residues. The CDR3 spells CASSSDNRGQNEKLFF. The CDR3 DNA is TGTGCCAGCAGCTCAGACAATAGGGGGCAGAATGAAAAACTGTTTTTT.

To note about this clone: The same CDR3 is also encoded by other DNA sequences in this sample. The CDR3 DNA reads as TGTGCCAGCTCACCTACTAATGGGGAGACCCAGTACTTC. It encodes CASSPTNGETQYF. The J gene is TRBJ2-5, the V gene TRBV18; D uncertain. The germline V and J ends were trimmed by 3 bases and 5 bases, with 10 bases remaining between them. Germline V CDR1 and CDR2: KGHSH, LQKENI. The CDR3 has 13 residues.

In DNA, the CDR3 is TGTGCCAGCTCTGGGAGGGCCCCCCCAGATACGCAGTATTTT. Translating gives CASSGRAPPDTQYF. The chain is built from TRBV19 and TRBJ2-3; 7 bases are shared with TRBD2. Germline V CDR1 and CDR2: LNHDA, SQIVND (reference sequence). This CDR3 region has 14 residues. V gave up 9 bases and J gave up 4 bases; unmatched junction bases: 10.

V gene TRBV29-1 combines with J gene TRBJ2-2; TRBD1 aligns across 8 bases. The ends lost 7 bases at V and 5 bases at J; junction bases unmatched: 6. This CDR3 has 13 residues. Germline CDR1 and CDR2: SQVTM and ANQGSEA. CDR3 residues: CSGSTGGTGELFF. The CDR3 nucleotides are TGCAGCGGATCAACAGGGGGAACCGGGGAGCTGTTTTTT.

This chain joins TRBV30 and TRBJ1-1, with D perhaps matching TRBD1 (5 bases). Trimming removed 0 bases from V and 4 bases from J, with 12 bases in between. The germline CDR1 and CDR2 sequences are GTSNPN and SVGIG (reference sequence). The CDR3 has 14 amino acids. This chain's CDR3 is CAWSVTGLTTEAFF. The DNA of the CDR3 is TGTGCCTGGAGTGTAACGGGACTAACCACTGAAGCTTTCTTT.

This chain connects TRBV5-1 to TRBJ2-5, with D possibly matching TRBD2 (5 bases). Trimming shortened V by 0 bases and J by 5 bases, and 17 bases separated the two germline ends. The CDR3 runs 16 residues. The germline V gene encodes CDR1 SGHRS and CDR2 YFSETQ. The CDR3 nucleotides read TGCGCCAGCAGCTTGGGTCGGGGAACACCATCCGAGACCCAGTACTTC. Translation: CASSLGRGTPSETQYF.

This chain connects TRBV11-2 to TRBJ2-1, with TRBD1 identical over 9 bases. Germline CDR1 reads SGHAT; CDR2 reads FQNNGV. The CDR3 is made up of 17 amino acids. V lost 4 bases and J lost 5; bases outside the gene matches: 12. CDR3 DNA sequence: TGTGCCAGCAGCTACCGACCCGGGACAGGGTCGGACAATGAGCAGTTCTTC. Translating gives CASSYRPGTGSDNEQFF.

The chain employs TRBV7-9 and TRBJ1-1; D might be TRBD1 (6 bases). The CDR3 runs 13 residues. Germline V gene lookup returns CDR1 SEHNR and CDR2 FQNEAQ (reference sequence). V lost 7 bases and J lost 3, with 12 bases in between. The CDR3 nucleotides read TGTGCCAGCATGGCAGGGGCGTACACTGAAGCTTTCTTT. Its translation is CASMAGAYTEAFF.

This chain joins TRBV18 and TRBJ1-1, with TRBD1 matching 7 bases. The CDR3 has 13 residues. After removal of 3 bases from V and 5 bases from J, the junction contained 3 bases not matched to a gene. Germline assignment: CDR1 KGHSH and CDR2 LQKENI. For the CDR3, the DNA is TGTGCCAGCTCACCTACAGGGGAGACTGAAGCTTTCTTT. Protein product: CASSPTGETEAFF.

The chain joins TRBV6-5 to TRBJ2-7; 7 bases fit TRBD2. This CDR3 is 14 amino acids long. Germline CDR1 MNHEY, CDR2 SVGAGI. V lost 0 bases and J lost 6; bases outside the gene matches: 5. CDR3 region: CASSYSGLPTEQYF. The DNA for the CDR3 is TGTGCCAGCAGTTACTCGGGACTACCTACCGAGCAGTACTTC.

V gene TRBV18 combines with J gene TRBJ2-7, with TRBD2 as a possible D gene (6 bases). From germline, CDR1 is KGHSH and CDR2 LQKENI. The CDR3 sequence is 13 residues long. V dropped 1 base and J dropped 4 bases, with 8 bases sitting between them. This CDR3 reads CASSPLGRYEQYF. Here the CDR3 DNA reads TGTGCCAGCTCACCACTCGGGAGATACGAGCAGTACTTC. Full variable domain (outside the CDR3, taken from reference TRBV18 and TRBJ2-7): NAGVMQNPRHLVRRRGQEARLRCSPMKGHSHVYWYRQLPEEGLKFMVYLQKENIIDESGMPKERFSAEFPKEGPSILRIQQVVRGDSAAYFCASSPLGRYEQYFGPGTRLTVT.

The chain couples TRBV29-1 to TRBJ2-7, with 10 bases identical to TRBD2. Trimming took 7 bases from V and 4 from J; bases not matched to a gene: 10. The CDR3 spans 14 residues. The germline CDR1 and CDR2 sequences are SQVTM and ANQGSEA. As DNA, the CDR3 is TGCAGCGCAACTGGACTAGCGGCACCTTACGAGCAGTACTTC. Translating it yields CSATGLAAPYEQYF.

The chain carries TRBV10-1 and TRBJ2-5, with 8 bases fitting TRBD2. The V and J ends lost 3 bases and 7 bases, in that order; junction bases with no gene match: 4. Germline assignment: CDR1 WNHNN and CDR2 SYGVQD (reference sequence). CDR3 size: 13 residues. The CDR3 loop reads CASSEIRGGTQYF. CDR3 DNA: TGCGCCAGCAGTGAAATCCGGGGGGGGACCCAGTACTTC.

V is TRBV7-9 and J is TRBJ1-1; a possible D gene is TRBD1 (5 bases). The CDR3 is made up of 11 amino acids. Germline V gene sequence: CDR1 SEHNR, CDR2 FQNEAQ (reference sequence). V lost 10 bases and J 5 bases, leaving 11 bases between the germline ends. This CDR3 is CATSGGTEAFF. CDR3 sequence (DNA): TGTGCCACCTCCGGGGGAACTGAAGCTTTCTTT.

The chain couples TRBV29-1 to TRBJ2-1; TRBD2 agrees at 10 bases. Germline V gene lookup returns CDR1 SQVTM and CDR2 ANQGSEA. The V gene end was trimmed by 4 bases and the J gene end by 6 bases; junction bases not matched to a gene: 12. The CDR3 loop spans 16 amino acids. This CDR3 is CSVAPYASGRGNEQFF. CDR3 bases: TGCAGCGTTGCCCCCTACGCTAGCGGGAGAGGCAATGAGCAGTTCTTC.

The J gene is TRBJ2-7, the V gene TRBV2; 12 bases line up with TRBD2. Germline V gene data show CDR1 as SNHLY and CDR2 as FYNNEI. With 10 bases clipped from V and 3 bases from J, the junction kept 4 bases outside the gene matches. The CDR3 consists of 13 residues. CDR3 protein: CATQTSGGYEQYF. The DNA of the CDR3 is TGTGCCACCCAGACTAGCGGGGGCTACGAGCAGTACTTC. The full variable domain, with the rest looked up from reference TRBV2 and TRBJ2-7, is EPEVTQTPSHQVTQMGQEVILRCVPISNHLYFYWYRQILGQKVEFLVSFYNNEISEKSEIFDDQFSVERPDGSNFTLKIRSTKLEDSAMYFCATQTSGGYEQYFGPGTRLTVT.

This rearrangement joins TRBV9 to TRBJ1-6, with D tentatively TRBD1 (5 bases). Germline V gene sequence: CDR1 SGDLS, CDR2 YYNGEE. The V and J ends lost 0 bases and 5 bases respectively, with 9 bases between them. This CDR3 contains 15 residues. CDR3 protein: CASSVEGRNNSPLHF. The CDR3 nucleotides are TGTGCCAGCAGCGTAGAGGGGCGAAATAATTCACCCCTCCACTTT.

This chain joins TRBV19 and TRBJ2-3, with TRBD2 matching over 9 bases. V dropped 1 base and J dropped 8; count of bases not matched to a gene: 10. The CDR3 runs 16 residues. Per the germline V gene, CDR1 is LNHDA and CDR2 is SQIVND (reference sequence). The CDR3 protein is CASSIVGSGLAVTQYF. The CDR3 nucleotides read TGTGCCAGTAGTATAGTGGGTTCGGGACTAGCAGTTACGCAGTATTTT. Combining the CDR3 with reference TRBV19 and TRBJ2-3 gives the whole variable domain DGGITQSPKYLFRKEGQNVTLSCEQNLNHDAMYWYRQDPGQGLRLIYYSQIVNDFQKGDIAEGYSVSREKKESFPLTVTSAQKNPTAFYLCASSIVGSGLAVTQYFGPGTRLTVL.

The CDR3 is CASSITGGTDTQYF. Written as DNA, the CDR3 is TGTGCCAGCTCAATAACAGGGGGCACAGATACGCAGTATTTT. The chain links TRBV18 to TRBJ2-3; TRBD1 matches 7 bases. V gave up 5 bases and J gave up 1 base; unmatched junction bases: 3. The germline CDR1 and CDR2 sequences are KGHSH and LQKENI. The CDR3 has 14 amino acids.

This rearrangement joins TRBV19 to TRBJ1-2; D remains ambiguous. This CDR3 spans 14 amino acids. V was pared by 7 bases and J by 5 bases, with 17 bases between. Germline V CDR1 and CDR2: LNHDA, SQIVND (reference sequence). CDR3 sequence reads: CASTNMQGVYGYTF. The CDR3 DNA is TGTGCCAGTACTAATATGCAAGGAGTTTATGGCTACACCTTC. Full variable domain (missing parts from reference TRBV19 and TRBJ1-2): DGGITQSPKYLFRKEGQNVTLSCEQNLNHDAMYWYRQDPGQGLRLIYYSQIVNDFQKGDIAEGYSVSREKKESFPLTVTSAQKNPTAFYLCASTNMQGVYGYTFGSGTRLTVV.

This chain joins TRBV10-3 and TRBJ1-2, with a possible D match to TRBD1 (5 bases). The germline V gene has CDR1 ENHRY and CDR2 SYGVKD. The length of the CDR3 is 14 residues. The V and J ends lost 10 bases and 8 bases respectively, with 23 bases between them. Here the CDR3 reads CATISPSDTQGYTF. The CDR3 DNA follows: TGTGCCACAATAAGCCCGTCGGACACCCAAGGCTACACCTTC.

This chain uses TRBV27 with TRBJ1-2, with TRBD1 identical over 7 bases. The length of the CDR3 is 13 residues. V gave up 6 bases and J gave up 2 bases; unmatched junction bases: 3. The germline V gene has CDR1 MNHEY and CDR2 SMNVEV (reference sequence). The CDR3 protein is CASSEGANYGYTF. Written as DNA, the CDR3 is TGTGCCAGCAGCGAGGGGGCGAACTATGGCTACACCTTC.

The V and J genes are TRBV6-5 and TRBJ1-2; weak D call: TRBD1 (5 bases). This CDR3 has 14 amino acids. Germline lookup yields CDR1 MNHEY and CDR2 SVGAGI. Trimming removed 5 bases at V and 4 bases at J, with 14 bases between. The CDR3 here is CASSPRGAGYGYTF. As DNA, the CDR3 is TGTGCCAGCAGTCCACGTGGGGCAGGCTATGGCTACACCTTC.

The chain joins TRBV28 to TRBJ2-5; 7 nucleotides agree with TRBD1. The J call could be wrong; TRBJ2-7 is a better fit for the DNA end. The CDR3 runs to 13 residues. Germline-derived CDR1 and CDR2 are MDHEN and SYDVKM. This CDR3 reads CASSRQGTYEQYF. The CDR3 DNA reads as TGTGCCAGCAGTCGACAGGGAACCTACGAGCAGTACTTC.